In its sample, the clone carrying this T cell receptor beta chain was seen a few times. Its antigen is undetermined. This entry is derived from a study of cytomegalovirus exposure and HLA in healthy donors. Study-level points and caveats: According to the study, around 160 TCR beta chains were cytomegalovirus-associated. For most TCR sequences rarity was the rule, although some public TCRs occurred in many donors.

PCR primers comprised 60 Vbeta and 13 Jbeta primers. Sequenced by immunoSEQ multiplex PCR; TCRdb stores in-frame clones only, minus some. The data contain 150,000 to 200,000 clones, roughly two thirds of them singletons. The J segment lost 9 bases and the V segment lost 0 bases, leaving 7 bases of the junction unmatched. The CDR3 extends over 15 amino acids. Per germline, CDR1 MNHEY and CDR2 SMNVEV (reference sequence). The clonotype comes from a young woman in good health and CMV-seropositive. The V call is TRBV27, the J call TRBJ2-1, with 8 bases matching TRBD1. The sample taken for sequencing was PBMCs. Written as DNA, the CDR3 is TGTGCCAGCAGTTTATCGCGAGACAGGGGTGCTGAGCAGTTCTTC. Translation: CASSLSRDRGAEQFF.